This T cell receptor (beta chain) was sequenced for a study of T cell responses to AZD1222 COVID-19 vaccine. With 7 bases clipped from V and 6 bases from J, the junction kept 10 bases outside the gene matches. The CDR3 is 15 residues long. The V gene's germline CDR1 is SNHLY and CDR2 FYNNEI. TCRdb's table, derived via immunoSEQ multiplex PCR, lists solely in-frame clones and lacks some. In the table there are roughly 120,000 clones, 85% to 95% of which are singletons. The chain combines TRBV2 with TRBJ2-2; 8 bases agree with TRBD1. The clonotype originates from an adult in good health. Sequenced here: peripheral blood, sampled on day 0 of AZD1222 vaccination. In nucleotides, the CDR3 is TGTGCCAGCACCACCGACAGGGGAGGAGCCGGGGAGCTGTTTTTT. This gives the protein CASTTDRGGAGELFF.